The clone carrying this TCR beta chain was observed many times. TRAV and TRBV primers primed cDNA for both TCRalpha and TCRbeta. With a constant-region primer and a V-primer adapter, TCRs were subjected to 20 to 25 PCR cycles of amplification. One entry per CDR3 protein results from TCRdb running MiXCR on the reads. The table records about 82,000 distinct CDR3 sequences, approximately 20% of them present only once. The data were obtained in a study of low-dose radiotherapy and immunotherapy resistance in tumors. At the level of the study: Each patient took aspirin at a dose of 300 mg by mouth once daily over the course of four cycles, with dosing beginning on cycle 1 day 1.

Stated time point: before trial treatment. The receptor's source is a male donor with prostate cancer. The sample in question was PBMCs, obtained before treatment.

DNA of the CDR3: TGTGCCACCAGTGGTGGACAGGGGCAGCTCTATGGCTACACCTTC. Translating gives CATSGGQGQLYGYTF. The chain combines TRBV24-1 with TRBJ1-2; TRBD1 aligns across 9 bases. V was pared by 5 bases and J by 4 bases, with 7 bases of the junction left unmatched. This CDR3 spans 15 amino acids. Germline V gene sequence: CDR1 KGHDR, CDR2 SFDVKD.